The 30 T cell receptor beta chains in this list originate from one sample, sequenced in a study of shared clonotypes between healthy human individuals. Cells designated naive CD8 were CD45RO-negative and were positively selected for CCR7, with terminally differentiated effector memory CD45RA+ cells excluded. The protocol was immunoSEQ multiplex PCR, while the TCRdb copy is restricted to in-frame clones and leaves out a portion. The table has more than 2 million clones, approximately 95% seen once; the top ten hold 0.85% to 1.3%. Sample: naive CD8+ T cells sorted from blood. The receptors derive from a man aged 18 to 35 in good health.

V and J are TRBV19 and TRBJ2-2; D gene uncertain. Germline V gives CDR1 LNHDA, CDR2 SQIVND (reference sequence). The CDR3 loop spans 15 amino acids. V lost 3 bases, J lost 4 bases, and 12 bases lay in between. CDR3 region: CASSIHPTGTGELFF. Here the CDR3 DNA reads TGTGCCAGTAGTATCCACCCCACGGGCACCGGGGAGCTGTTTTTT. The full variable domain, in which reference TRBV19 and TRBJ2-2 provide the parts outside the CDR3, is DGGITQSPKYLFRKEGQNVTLSCEQNLNHDAMYWYRQDPGQGLRLIYYSQIVNDFQKGDIAEGYSVSREKKESFPLTVTSAQKNPTAFYLCASSIHPTGTGELFFGEGSRLTVL.

The genes are TRBV5-6 and TRBJ2-7; no clear D gene. This CDR3 spans 15 amino acids. Trimming removed 4 bases at V and 3 bases at J, with 17 bases between. CDR1 SGHDT and CDR2 YYEEEE come from the germline V gene. The CDR3 sequence is CASSPGPNPLYEQYF. CDR3 bases: TGTGCCAGCAGCCCCGGCCCAAATCCCCTCTACGAGCAGTACTTC.

V gene TRBV28 combines with J gene TRBJ1-1, with 7 bases identical to TRBD1. J gave up 5 bases and V 8 bases, and 5 bases lay outside the gene matches. This CDR3 is 12 amino acids long. Looked up from germline, CDR1 is MDHEN and CDR2 is SYDVKM. The chain's CDR3 is CASYDRATEAFF. The CDR3 bases are TGTGCCAGCTATGACAGGGCGACTGAAGCTTTCTTT. Full variable domain (remainder filled in from reference TRBV28 and TRBJ1-1): DVKVTQSSRYLVKRTGEKVFLECVQDMDHENMFWYRQDPGLGLRLIYFSYDVKMKEKGDIPEGYSVSREKKERFSLILESASTNQTSMYLCASYDRATEAFFGQGTRLTVV.

The genes are TRBV9 and TRBJ2-3; 7 nucleotides align to TRBD2. The junction had 10 bases not matched to a gene; V was cut back by 7 bases and J by 5 bases. This CDR3 contains 14 residues. CDR1 and CDR2 from the germline V gene are SGDLS and YYNGEE. The CDR3 nucleotides read TGTGCCAGCGGGCAGGCGGGAGAGTTAGATACGCAGTATTTT. Protein: CASGQAGELDTQYF.

This clone was counted once. V usage is TRBV4-1 and J usage is TRBJ2-1, with 8 positions matching TRBD1. This CDR3 comprises 15 residues. Germline CDR1 reads MGHRA; CDR2 reads YSYEKL. The trim removed 4 bases at V and 9 bases at J, leaving 11 bases unmatched. The CDR3 region has the DNA TGCGCCAGCAGCCTCGGCGGGACAGGAAAAGGTGAGCAGTTCTTC. This sequence encodes CASSLGGTGKGEQFF.

V gene TRBV27 combines with J gene TRBJ1-6, with 10 positions matching TRBD1. Per the germline V gene, CDR1 is MNHEY and CDR2 is SMNVEV (reference sequence). CDR3 length equals 14 residues. The V segment lost 6 bases and the J segment 9 bases; nucleotides outside the gene matches: 5. The CDR3 spells CASSAGTGVSPLHF. The CDR3 DNA is TGTGCCAGCAGCGCCGGGACAGGGGTTTCACCCCTCCACTTT.

The sample holds a few counts of this clone. This chain joins TRBV9 and TRBJ1-5, with D unclear. Germline V gives CDR1 SGDLS, CDR2 YYNGEE. The V end lost 0 bases, the J end lost 6 bases, and 10 bases lay between the germline ends. This CDR3 region has 14 residues. The CDR3 reads CASSVADDRQPQHF. CDR3 nucleotides: TGTGCCAGCAGCGTAGCTGATGATCGTCAGCCCCAGCATTTT.

This sequence joins TRBV7-9 and TRBJ2-1; 7 bases are a match to TRBD1. V was clipped by 5 bases and J by 9 bases; unmatched bases: 16. The CDR3 totals 16 residues. CDR1 SEHNR and CDR2 FQNEAQ come from the germline V gene (reference sequence). CDR3 bases: TGTGCCAGCAGCCCGCACTCGGGACAGTCCCTTGGTGAGCAGTTCTTC. Its protein is CASSPHSGQSLGEQFF.

The V gene is TRBV11-2, the J gene TRBJ2-7; 7 bases are a match to TRBD2. The CDR3 runs to 15 residues. Trimming removed 2 bases from V and 0 bases from J; junction bases left unmatched: 4. CDR1 is SGHAT, CDR2 FQNNGV, per germline. As DNA, the CDR3 is TGTGCCAGCAGCTTATCCAGCGGGGCCTCCTACGAGCAGTACTTC. Amino acid sequence: CASSLSSGASYEQYF. Based on the CDR3 plus reference TRBV11-2 and TRBJ2-7, the full variable domain is EAGVAQSPRYKIIEKRQSVAFWCNPISGHATLYWYQQILGQGPKLLIQFQNNGVVDDSQLPKDRFSAERLKGVDSTLKIQPAKLEDSAVYLCASSLSSGASYEQYFGPGTRLTVT.

The chain combines TRBV7-8 with TRBJ2-7; TRBD2 matches 13 bases. The CDR3 is 14 amino acids. After removal of 5 bases from V and 6 bases from J, the junction contained 4 bases not matched to a gene. The V gene's germline CDR1 is SGHVS and CDR2 FQNEAQ. The CDR3 loop reads CASSGLAGVPEQYF. CDR3 DNA sequence: TGTGCCAGCAGCGGACTAGCGGGAGTCCCCGAGCAGTACTTC.

J is TRBJ1-2 and V is TRBV4-1; 9 positions agree with TRBD1. Per the germline V gene, CDR1 is MGHRA and CDR2 is YSYEKL. The junction had 14 bases not matched to a gene; V was cut back by 6 bases and J by 3 bases. The CDR3 covers 17 residues. The CDR3 nucleotides read TGCGCCAGCAGACGTCAATTTGGGGGACAGGGATACTATGGCTACACCTTC. This gives the protein CASRRQFGGQGYYGYTF.

The chain employs TRBV5-4 and TRBJ1-4; 7 positions agree with TRBD1. The CDR3 length is 14 residues. Unmatched junction bases numbered 4, after V lost 4 bases and J lost 4 bases. Germline CDR1 SGHNT, CDR2 YYREEE (reference sequence). The CDR3 DNA follows: TGTGCCAGCAGCCGGACAGGAGTTAATGAAAAACTGTTTTTT. Amino acid sequence: CASSRTGVNEKLFF.

Comment on this clone: Other DNA sequences in this sample translate to the same CDR3. The V call is TRBV4-1, the J call TRBJ2-7; 8 bases agree with TRBD1. With 6 bases clipped from V and 2 bases from J, the junction kept 6 bases outside the gene matches. In germline, CDR1 is MGHRA, CDR2 YSYEKL. The CDR3 spans 14 residues. The CDR3: CASSPGTGAYEQYF. For the CDR3, the DNA is TGCGCCAGCAGTCCCGGGACAGGAGCCTACGAGCAGTACTTC.

This chain's CDR3 is CASSLGAIQRGGGETQYF. The CDR3 DNA reads TGTGCCAGCAGTTTAGGGGCCATCCAGCGGGGGGGCGGAGAGACCCAGTACTTC. This chain links TRBV28 with TRBJ2-5, with 10 bases fitting TRBD2. Germline CDR1 MDHEN, CDR2 SYDVKM. V shed 2 bases and J 4 bases; nucleotides not matched to a gene: 13. This CDR3 contains 18 residues.

The chain combines TRBV5-6 with TRBJ1-6, with 10 bases matching TRBD1. With V trimmed by 2 bases and J by 11 bases, 1 base remained unmatched. This CDR3 region has 13 residues. Per germline, CDR1 SGHDT and CDR2 YYEEEE. This CDR3 is CASSFGTGAPLHF. In nucleotides, the CDR3 is TGTGCCAGCAGCTTTGGGACAGGGGCACCCCTCCACTTT.

J is TRBJ2-7 and V is TRBV4-3; weak D call: TRBD2 (6 bases). The V gene's germline CDR1 is LGHNA and CDR2 YSLEER. Trimming left V 2 bases short and J 4 bases short, with 15 bases between. This CDR3 has 15 residues. This CDR3 is CASSQLPGTPYEQYF. CDR3 nucleotides: TGCGCCAGCAGCCAATTGCCCGGGACTCCTTACGAGCAGTACTTC.

The chain joins TRBV27 to TRBJ1-2; no clear D. CDR3 length equals 12 residues. Per the germline V gene, CDR1 is MNHEY and CDR2 is SMNVEV (reference sequence). Trimming took off 8 bases at V and 8 bases at J, with 15 bases between the two ends. The CDR3 loop reads CASGVNPRGYTF. The CDR3 region has the DNA TGTGCCAGCGGGGTCAACCCTCGCGGCTACACCTTC.

V and J are TRBV30 and TRBJ2-3; 7 nucleotides match TRBD1. Germline values: CDR1 GTSNPN, CDR2 SVGIG (reference sequence). This CDR3 is built from 14 residues. V lost 5 bases, J lost 0 bases, and 5 bases stayed unmatched. The CDR3 loop reads CAWDGTASTDTQYF. CDR3 sequence (DNA): TGTGCCTGGGACGGGACAGCTAGCACAGATACGCAGTATTTT.

The chain is built from TRBV30 and TRBJ1-5; 7 positions match TRBD1. J was trimmed by 6 bases and V by 4 bases; bases with no gene match: 18. The CDR3 has 17 residues. CDR1 is GTSNPN, CDR2 SVGIG, per germline (reference sequence). The chain's CDR3 is CAWKGRQGGVVGQPQHF. CDR3 DNA: TGTGCCTGGAAGGGAAGGCAGGGGGGGGTAGTAGGTCAGCCCCAGCATTTT.

This chain uses TRBV10-2 with TRBJ1-6; D unresolved. Trimming cost V 0 bases and J 5 bases, with 8 bases left between them. The CDR3 sequence is 15 residues long. Looked up from germline, CDR1 is WSHSY and CDR2 is SAAADI. CDR3 amino acids: CASSESAGDNSPLHF. CDR3 in DNA: TGCGCCAGCAGTGAGTCGGCAGGAGATAATTCACCCCTCCACTTT.

The V gene is TRBV4-1, the J gene TRBJ1-1; 7 positions agree with TRBD1. CDR3 length: 15 amino acids. V shed 0 bases and J 7 bases; nucleotides not matched to a gene: 8. The germline CDR1 and CDR2 sequences are MGHRA and YSYEKL. The CDR3 nucleotides are TGCGCCAGCAGCCAAGAGAGGGACAGTGGTCGTGAAGCTTTCTTT. Encoded protein: CASSQERDSGREAFF.

The chain links TRBV7-2 to TRBJ2-1, with D unclear. Germline lookup yields CDR1 SGHTA and CDR2 FQGNSA. V gave up 1 base and J gave up 8 bases, with 6 bases separating them. This CDR3 is 12 amino acids long. This CDR3 is CASSLVLDEQFF. The CDR3 DNA follows: TGTGCCAGCAGCTTAGTCTTGGATGAGCAGTTCTTC.

This clone showed up just once. V is TRBV6-1 and J is TRBJ2-7; D perhaps matches TRBD2 (7 bases). Germline V gene data show CDR1 as MNHNS and CDR2 as SASEGT. This CDR3 is 17 amino acids long. Trimming removed 2 bases at V and 2 bases at J, with 19 bases between. The DNA of the CDR3 is TGTGCCAGCAGTGAACGGGGGGCCCCATCTCTAACCTACGAGCAGTACTTC. This gives the protein CASSERGAPSLTYEQYF.

The V and J genes are TRBV4-1 and TRBJ2-2, with D possibly called TRBD1 or TRBD2 (5 bases each). Per the germline V gene, CDR1 is MGHRA and CDR2 is YSYEKL. V lost 2 bases and J lost 7, with 17 bases in between. The CDR3 length is 16 residues. In nucleotides, the CDR3 is TGCGCCAGCAGCCAACTACCCTCCGGGGCAAGCGGGGAGCTGTTTTTT. Translating gives CASSQLPSGASGELFF.

Note on this clone: Other DNA sequences within the sample encode an identical CDR3. DNA for the CDR3: TGTGCCAGCAGTTACGCGGATTCCTACGAGCAGTACTTC. Translated, it gives CASSYADSYEQYF. The chain couples TRBV6-5 to TRBJ2-7; D is unresolved. The germline V gene has CDR1 MNHEY and CDR2 SVGAGI. V was shortened by 2 bases and J by 1 base, with 6 bases between the two germline ends. The CDR3 spans 13 residues.

V gene TRBV7-2 combines with J gene TRBJ2-7; D not resolved. The germline V gene encodes CDR1 SGHTA and CDR2 FQGNSA. The CDR3 is 13 amino acids. Between the trimmed V and J ends, which lost 5 bases and 2 bases, there was a span of 10 bases. CDR3 sequence (DNA): TGTGCCAGCAGCCATAGGGCTCCCTACGAGCAGTACTTC. It encodes CASSHRAPYEQYF.

The chain employs TRBV28 and TRBJ2-1; 8 bases are a match to TRBD2. The CDR3 is 15 residues long. The J segment lost 8 bases and the V segment lost 5 bases, leaving 11 bases of the junction unmatched. Germline V lookup: CDR1 MDHEN, CDR2 SYDVKM. CDR3 in amino acids: CASSPRLARTDEQFF. For the CDR3, the DNA is TGTGCCAGCAGTCCCCGACTAGCGAGGACTGATGAGCAGTTCTTC.

V is TRBV5-4 and J is TRBJ2-1; TRBD2 might be the D (5 bases). V was pared by 0 bases and J by 5 bases, with 15 bases between. The germline V gene has CDR1 SGHNT and CDR2 YYREEE (reference sequence). The CDR3 is made up of 16 amino acids. Here the CDR3 DNA reads TGTGCCAGCAGCTTGGAGGTGGGAGCCGTGAACAATGAGCAGTTCTTC. Translation gives CASSLEVGAVNNEQFF.

The chain recombines TRBV7-9 with TRBJ2-3, with D perhaps being TRBD1 or TRBD2 (5 bases each). Trimming removed 2 bases at V and 2 bases at J, with 11 bases between. Germline V CDR1 and CDR2: SEHNR, FQNEAQ (reference sequence). The CDR3 loop spans 15 amino acids. CDR3 DNA sequence: TGTGCCAGCAGCTTACCGGGGCGAAACACAGATACGCAGTATTTT. It specifies CASSLPGRNTDTQYF.

This rearrangement joins TRBV7-9 to TRBJ1-2, with TRBD1 as a possible D gene (6 bases). V gave up 5 bases and J gave up 4 bases, with 17 bases separating them. This CDR3 spans 15 amino acids. Germline V CDR1 and CDR2: SEHNR, FQNEAQ (reference sequence). CDR3 sequence reads: CASSARGRGSYGYTF. In DNA form, the CDR3 reads TGTGCCAGCAGCGCCCGGGGCAGGGGCAGCTATGGCTACACCTTC.